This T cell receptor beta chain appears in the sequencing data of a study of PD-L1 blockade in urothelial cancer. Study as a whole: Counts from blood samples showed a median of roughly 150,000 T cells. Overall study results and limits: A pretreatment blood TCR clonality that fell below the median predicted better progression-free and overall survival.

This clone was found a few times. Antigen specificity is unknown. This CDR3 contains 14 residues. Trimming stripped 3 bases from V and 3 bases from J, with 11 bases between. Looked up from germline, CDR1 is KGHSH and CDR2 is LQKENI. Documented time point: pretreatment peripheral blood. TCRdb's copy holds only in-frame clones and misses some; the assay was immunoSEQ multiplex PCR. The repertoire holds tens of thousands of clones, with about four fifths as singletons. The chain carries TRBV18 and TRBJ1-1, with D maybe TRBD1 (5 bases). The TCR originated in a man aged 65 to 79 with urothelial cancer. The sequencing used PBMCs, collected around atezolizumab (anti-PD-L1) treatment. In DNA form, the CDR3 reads TGTGCCAGCTCACCTCCTCGGGGGTACACTGAAGCTTTCTTT. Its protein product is CASSPPRGYTEAFF.